The clone carrying this TCR beta chain has more than one count but fewer than ten. What it recognizes is unknown. Germline V gene data show CDR1 as SGHTA and CDR2 as FQGNSA. CDR3 length: 16 residues. Trimming shortened V by 5 bases and J by 6 bases, and 20 bases separated the two germline ends. The data were obtained in a study of T cells after yellow fever vaccination. As for the study in general: Libraries from low-cell-number fractions were prepared with the SMART-Seq v4 Ultra Low Input RNA kit.

TCRdb recomputed calls from the 5' RACE reads with MiXCR, one row per CDR3 protein. The sample carries some 350,000 distinct CDR3 sequences, about 4% recorded once. Study-wide results and limits: Weaker overall was a secondary response that nonetheless peaked faster, on day 5 versus 15.

The rearrangement links TRBV7-2 to TRBJ1-3, with D possibly matching TRBD1 (6 bases). Sequences were derived from PBMCs, sampled 5 days after the yellow fever booster vaccination. The sequence was collected from a man aged 18 to 35 who received the YFV17D yellow fever vaccine. This chain's CDR3 is CASSPRTAPGVNTIYF. The CDR3 nucleotides are TGTGCCAGCAGCCCCAGGACAGCCCCTGGGGTAAACACCATATATTTT.